This T cell receptor beta chain was captured by sequencing in a study of spatial heterogeneity in lung cancer (dated by TCRdb to between 2019 and 2020). Concerning the study at large: Beta-chain transcripts were consistently detected in greater numbers than alpha-chain transcripts, which likely reflected higher beta-chain transcript abundance. In tumor regions, TCR transcript counts showed a strong correlation with a T cell transcriptional module score from matched bulk RNA-seq. Both alpha and beta chains were TCR-sequenced in 200 to 250 tumor regions, around 65 matched nontumor lung samples and 55 to 60 PBMC samples obtained at surgery. Nonsynonymous mutation counts, determined by whole-exome sequencing of tumor tissue, were related to TCR repertoire features. In the raw uncorrected reads, each unique combination of TCR and UMI appeared on average more than ten times. The study quantitatively compared TCR alpha and beta repertoires across multiple tumor regions, matched nontumor lung and blood in non-small cell lung cancer.

The label giving this sample's time point can be read as: sample taken at primary tumor resection. The donors were 65 to 90 patients from the lung TRACERx cohort who had early-stage, untreated non-small cell lung cancer. TCR sequencing used whole RNA extracted from tumor and nontumor lung tissue, or from cryopreserved PBMC samples, without cell sorting. Patients were selected for TCR sequencing only if sufficient RNA was available from at least two tumor regions. Before selection, tumor and adjacent nontumor lung specimens were reviewed by a lung pathologist. This clonotype was recorded many times. It has no known antigen specificity. Base quality data are lacking; no much larger clone is found one base away. Taken from the germline V gene (reference sequence), the CDR1 and CDR2 loops are MNHEY and SMNVEV. The CDR3 goes from the cysteine to the phenylalanine over 13 residues. Solely the CDR3 DNA is kept, with 39 bases framed from the first base. The junction shows trimming of 5 bases on V and 3 bases on J, plus 9 bases between the germline ends.

Library method: 5' RACE. The reads were generated on a NextSeq 500. To allow correction of PCR and sequencing errors, the TCR library protocol tagged every TCR cDNA molecule with a unique molecular identifier. The study's own analysis went as follows. TCR identification, UMI-based error correction and CDR3 extraction were all carried out with Decombinator tools. Expanded TCRs were defined as those above a frequency of 2 per 1,000, corresponding to the top 1% of the tumor frequency distribution. Expanded tumor TCRs were classed as regional if statistically deemed absent (corrected P<0.05) from at least one tumor region, otherwise ubiquitous. Renyi diversity was computed with the R vegan package after each repertoire had been subsampled 100 times to 5,000 TCRs. CDR3 similarity networks were constructed using string-kernel similarity of amino acid triplets, with links drawn between CDR3s whose pairwise similarity was above 0.82. TCRdb's own reprocessing of the public reads used fastp at Q25 and MiXCR and kept productive beta chains. Under each unique CDR3 protein, matching rows form one entry showing the most common genes and DNA. Clone size and V and J calls follow TCRdb, not the original study. This sample gives 25,000 to 30,000 distinct CDR3 sequences in total; just over 7% of them show up just once. The top ten hold about 25% of the sample.

The paper as a whole reports these results and caveats: Counts of ubiquitous and regional expanded TCRs were found to correlate with counts of ubiquitous and regional nonsynonymous mutations, respectively. The tumor nonsynonymous mutation count correlated with the number of expanded intratumoral alpha and beta TCRs. TCR-seq was estimated to cover only approximately 6.6% of tumor T cells for alpha chains and around 12% for beta chains. Confirming at a functional level the hypothesis that regional TCRs recognize regional mutations was considered to require additional single-cell paired TCR alpha and beta sequencing.

The TCR comes from a male donor with early-stage non-small cell lung cancer. Specimen: lung tumor tissue, collected at surgery. The chain joins TRBV27 to TRBJ2-3; a tentative D match to TRBD2 spans 5 bases. The CDR3: CASSILATDTQYF. The bases are TGTGCCAGCAGTATCTTAGCGACAGATACGCAGTATTTT.